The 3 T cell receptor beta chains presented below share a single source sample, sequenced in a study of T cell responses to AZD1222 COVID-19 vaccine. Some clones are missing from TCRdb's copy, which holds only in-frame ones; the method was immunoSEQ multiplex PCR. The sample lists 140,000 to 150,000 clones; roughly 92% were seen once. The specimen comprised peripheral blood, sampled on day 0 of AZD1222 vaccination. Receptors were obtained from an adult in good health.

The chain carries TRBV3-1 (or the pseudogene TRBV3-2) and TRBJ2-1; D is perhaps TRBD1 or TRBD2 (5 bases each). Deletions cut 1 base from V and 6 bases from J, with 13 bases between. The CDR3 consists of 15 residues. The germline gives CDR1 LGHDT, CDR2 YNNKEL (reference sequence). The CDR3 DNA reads TGTGCCAGCAGCCAAGGGGACCGAAGAATCAATGAGCAGTTCTTC. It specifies CASSQGDRRINEQFF.

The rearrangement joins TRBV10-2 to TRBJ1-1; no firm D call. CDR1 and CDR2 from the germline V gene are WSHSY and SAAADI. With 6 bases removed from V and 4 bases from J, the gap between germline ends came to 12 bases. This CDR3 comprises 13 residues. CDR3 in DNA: TGCGCCAGCAGCCTAGGAAGGCCCACTGAAGCTTTCTTT. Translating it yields CASSLGRPTEAFF.

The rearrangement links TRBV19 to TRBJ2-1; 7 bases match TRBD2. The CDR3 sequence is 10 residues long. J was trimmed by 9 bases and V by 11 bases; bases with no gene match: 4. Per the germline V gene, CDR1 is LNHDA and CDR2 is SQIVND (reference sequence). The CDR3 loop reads CAVSGGEQFF. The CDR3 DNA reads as TGTGCCGTGTCGGGGGGTGAGCAGTTCTTC.